This TCR beta chain appears in the sequencing data of a study of T cell responses to AZD1222 COVID-19 vaccine. General observations from the study: Among the donors, most were white British and more were female, and clonal diversity was possibly underestimated. Reportedly, nearly half the spike-specific TCRs target unmutated variant regions.

The protocol was immunoSEQ multiplex PCR, while the TCRdb copy is restricted to in-frame clones and leaves out a portion. The sample includes 150,000 to 170,000 clones, 85% to 90% of them seen just once. As to this clone: Its specificity is not known.

Germline V gene data show CDR1 as SGHRS and CDR2 as YFSETQ. V gave up 0 bases and J gave up 1 base, with 11 bases separating them. CDR3 length equals 16 residues. This chain uses TRBV5-1 with TRBJ1-5; no definite D call. Specimen: peripheral blood, collected on day 0 of MenACWY control vaccination. The sequence was obtained from an adult in good health. The CDR3 loop reads CASSLEPTRSNQPQHF. CDR3 in DNA: TGCGCCAGCAGCTTGGAGCCGACAAGAAGCAATCAGCCCCAGCATTTT. The variable domain in full, completed from reference TRBV5-1 and TRBJ1-5, reads KAGVTQTPRYLIKTRGQQVTLSCSPISGHRSVSWYQQTPGQGLQFLFEYFSETQRNKGNFPGRFSGRQFSNSRSEMNVSTLELGDSALYLCASSLEPTRSNQPQHFGDGTRLSIL.